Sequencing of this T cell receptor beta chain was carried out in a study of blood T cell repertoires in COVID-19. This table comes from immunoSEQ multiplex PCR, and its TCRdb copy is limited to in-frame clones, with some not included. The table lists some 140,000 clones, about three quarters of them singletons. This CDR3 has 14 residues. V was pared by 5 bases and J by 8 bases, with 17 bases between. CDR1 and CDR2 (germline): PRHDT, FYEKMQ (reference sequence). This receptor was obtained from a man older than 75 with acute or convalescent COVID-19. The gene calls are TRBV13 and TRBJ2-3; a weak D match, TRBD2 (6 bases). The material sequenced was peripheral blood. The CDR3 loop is CASSLGRGPSTQYF. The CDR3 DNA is TGTGCCAGCAGCCTCGGGCGGGGCCCCTCTACGCAGTATTTT. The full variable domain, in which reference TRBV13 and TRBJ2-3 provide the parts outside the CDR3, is AAGVIQSPRHLIKEKRETATLKCYPIPRHDTVYWYQQGPGQDPQFLISFYEKMQSDKGSIPDRFSAQQFSDYHSELNMSSLELGDSALYFCASSLGRGPSTQYFGPGTRLTVL.